This entry is about one T cell receptor beta chain. This sample is drawn from a study of T cells in Graves' hyperthyroidism and ophthalmopathy. Germline V gene data show CDR1 as SEHNR and CDR2 as FQNEAQ (reference sequence). The CDR3 sequence is 16 residues long. Trimming pared 3 bases from V and 4 bases from J, leaving 16 bases between. TCR beta CDR3 regions were amplified from RNA transcripts. First-round RT-PCR with HTBI primers amplified the TCR CDR3 region. TCRdb passed the multiplex PCR reads through MiXCR, listing each CDR3 protein once. Here the sample spans about 52,000 distinct CDR3 sequences, approximately 48% being singletons.

This TCR came from a woman aged 45-65 years with Graves' ophthalmopathy. J is TRBJ1-5 and V is TRBV7-9; D gene ambiguous. Sequences were obtained from blood. The CDR3 protein is CASSFERTSGNQPQHF. For the CDR3, the DNA is TGTGCCAGCAGCTTTGAGAGGACTAGCGGGAATCAGCCCCAGCATTTT.